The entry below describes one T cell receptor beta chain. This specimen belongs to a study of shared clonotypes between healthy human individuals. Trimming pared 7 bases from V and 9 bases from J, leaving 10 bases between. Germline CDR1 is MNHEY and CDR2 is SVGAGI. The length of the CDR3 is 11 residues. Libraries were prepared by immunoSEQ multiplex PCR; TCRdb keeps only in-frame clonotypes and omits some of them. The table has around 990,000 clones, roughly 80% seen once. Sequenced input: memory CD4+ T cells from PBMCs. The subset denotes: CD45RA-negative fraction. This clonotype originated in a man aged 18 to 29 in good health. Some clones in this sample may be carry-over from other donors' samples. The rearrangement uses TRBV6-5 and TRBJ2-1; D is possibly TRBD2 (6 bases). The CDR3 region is CASTRGTEQFF. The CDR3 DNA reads TGTGCCAGCACCCGCGGGACTGAGCAGTTCTTC.